Listed below are T cell receptor beta chains from one sample, sequenced in a study of blood T cell repertoires in COVID-19. Sequencing used immunoSEQ multiplex PCR; TCRdb keeps in-frame clones, though not all of them. Of 150,000 to 200,000 clones listed, roughly 79% are singletons. The sample consisted of peripheral blood. Every receptor here comes from a woman older than 75 with COVID-19, enrolled during active disease. Both conserved end residues are part of each CDR3. The order of the fields is V gene, J gene, D gene, clone size, CDR3 protein, CDR3 DNA. A D gene is named only where the DNA matches it firmly. Not every row has a clone size; where given, it reads once, few, many or a size class.

>TRBV6-5|TRBJ1-5|TRBD1|.
CASSRQGDQPQHF
TGTGCCAGCAGTCGACAGGGGGATCAGCCCCAGCATTTT
>TRBV2|TRBJ2-5|TRBD2|.
CASRGTSGREGKGGETQYF
TGTGCCAGCAGGGGGACTAGCGGGAGAGAGGGAAAGGGCGGGGAGACCCAGTACTTC
>TRBV28|TRBJ1-5|.|.
CASSPRQISQPQHF
TGTGCCAGCAGTCCCCGACAGATCTCCCAGCCCCAGCATTTT
>TRBV9|TRBJ1-2|.|.
CASSNLGGLSNGYTF
TGTGCCAGCAGCAACTTGGGAGGTTTAAGTAATGGCTACACCTTC
>TRBV3-1/TRBV3-2|TRBJ2-7|.|.
CASSQVAGFSHEQYF
TGTGCCAGCAGCCAAGTCGCAGGGTTCTCCCACGAGCAGTACTTC
>TRBV6-5|TRBJ2-7|.|.
CASSYSQGYEQYF
TGTGCCAGCAGTTACTCCCAGGGCTACGAGCAGTACTTC
>TRBV5-1|TRBJ1-4|.|.
CASSLGSLSGQFNEKLFF
TGCGCCAGCAGCTTGGGAAGTCTTTCAGGGCAGTTTAATGAAAAACTGTTTTTT
>TRBV6-6|TRBJ2-7|.|.
CASRPPGSYEQYF
TGTGCCAGCAGGCCTCCAGGGTCCTACGAGCAGTACTTC
>TRBV7-2|TRBJ2-6|.|.
CASSLLWSGANVLTF
TGTGCCAGCAGCTTACTATGGTCTGGGGCCAACGTCCTGACTTTC
>TRBV19|TRBJ1-3|.|.
CASGQNRGNTIYF
TGTGCCAGTGGCCAGAACAGGGGAAACACCATATATTTT
>TRBV5-4|TRBJ1-4|.|.
CASSGRGLANEKLFF
TGTGCCAGCAGCGGGAGGGGCCTGGCTAATGAAAAACTGTTTTTT
>TRBV27|TRBJ2-3|.|.
CASSLSLDYGEDTQYF
TGTGCCAGCAGTTTATCCCTGGACTATGGAGAAGATACGCAGTATTTT
>TRBV9|TRBJ1-1|TRBD1|.
CASSPHPDRGTEAFF
TGTGCCAGCAGCCCACACCCGGACAGGGGGACTGAAGCTTTCTTT
>TRBV11-2|TRBJ1-1|.|.
CASSSSTEINTEAFF
TGTGCCAGCAGCTCGTCGACAGAAATCAACACTGAAGCTTTCTTT
>TRBV7-9|TRBJ2-5|.|once
CASSLGSQETQYF
TGTGCCAGCAGCTTAGGCAGCCAAGAGACCCAGTACTTC
>TRBV10-3|TRBJ1-2|.|.
CAISDGSDYGYTF
TGTGCCATCAGTGACGGTAGCGACTATGGCTACACCTTC
>TRBV7-9|TRBJ1-4|.|.
CASSSDSLELFF
TGTGCCAGCAGCTCGGACTCACTTGAACTGTTTTTT
>TRBV15|TRBJ2-2|TRBD2|.
CATSRGTKRLAGARTGELFF
TGTGCCACCAGCAGAGGAACTAAAAGACTAGCGGGGGCCCGCACCGGGGAGCTGTTTTTT
>TRBV19|TRBJ1-2|TRBD1|.
CASSFSRDRVFGYTF
TGTGCCAGTAGTTTCTCCCGGGACAGGGTCTTTGGCTACACCTTC
>TRBV15|TRBJ2-2|.|.
CATSRLARNTGELFF
TGTGCCACCAGCAGACTAGCCCGGAACACCGGGGAGCTGTTTTTT
>TRBV2|TRBJ1-2|TRBD1|few
CASSADRDRGIIMGYTF
TGTGCCAGCAGTGCGGACCGGGACAGGGGGATTATAATGGGCTACACCTTC
>TRBV2|TRBJ2-2|TRBD1|.
CASTRDRGSTGELFF
TGTGCCAGCACCCGGGACAGGGGGTCGACCGGGGAGCTGTTTTTT
>TRBV6-1|TRBJ2-1|.|.
CASSDRSDSYNEQFF
TGTGCCAGCAGTGACAGGTCCGACTCCTACAATGAGCAGTTCTTC
>TRBV7-2|TRBJ1-2|.|.
CASSLALPGLDGYTF
TGTGCCAGCAGCTTAGCGCTCCCCGGGTTGGATGGCTACACCTTC
>TRBV27|TRBJ1-6|.|.
CASSFGSYNSPLHF
TGTGCCAGCAGTTTCGGCTCCTATAATTCACCCCTCCACTTT
>TRBV6-2/TRBV6-3|TRBJ2-3|.|.
CASSYARGTPSTDTQYF
TGTGCCAGCAGTTACGCCAGGGGTACTCCTAGCACAGATACGCAGTATTTT
>TRBV29-1|TRBJ1-5|TRBD1|.
CSAGGRDQPQHF
TGCAGCGCAGGGGGCAGAGATCAGCCCCAGCATTTT
>TRBV5-4|TRBJ2-2|TRBD1|.
CASSLEQGAGAGELFF
TGTGCCAGCAGCTTGGAACAGGGGGCAGGGGCCGGGGAGCTGTTTTTT
>TRBV28|TRBJ2-1|TRBD1|.
CASSGATGESYNEQFF
TGTGCCAGCAGCGGGGCTACAGGGGAGTCCTACAATGAGCAGTTCTTC
>TRBV7-2|TRBJ1-6|.|.
CASSLGGNSPLHF
TGTGCCAGCAGCTTAGGCGGAAATTCACCCCTCCACTTT
>TRBV7-9|TRBJ2-3|TRBD2|.
CASSLGLAGADTQYF
TGTGCCAGCAGCTTAGGACTAGCGGGAGCAGATACGCAGTATTTT
>TRBV29-1|TRBJ2-3|.|.
CSVEVTPAARGASTDTQYF
TGCAGCGTTGAAGTTACCCCAGCGGCACGCGGAGCGAGCACAGATACGCAGTATTTT
>TRBV6-5|TRBJ1-6|.|.
CATGVVESSPLHF
TGTGCCACCGGAGTAGTGGAAAGTTCACCCCTCCACTTT
>TRBV2|TRBJ2-7|.|once
CASSPLITYSYEQYF
TGTGCCAGCAGTCCCCTTATCACCTACTCCTACGAGCAGTACTTC
>TRBV27|TRBJ2-3|TRBD2|few
CASSLLAGGFTDTQYF
TGTGCCAGCAGTTTACTCGCGGGAGGCTTCACAGATACGCAGTATTTT
>TRBV3-1/TRBV3-2|TRBJ2-5|.|.
CASSQARTPEETQYF
TGTGCCAGCAGCCAAGCTCGCACTCCGGAAGAGACCCAGTACTTC
>TRBV27|TRBJ2-7|.|.
CASSPTGSPYEQYF
TGTGCCAGCAGCCCTACAGGGTCCCCCTACGAGCAGTACTTC
>TRBV7-9|TRBJ1-1|.|.
CASRQTGNTEAFF
TGTGCCAGCAGGCAGACAGGCAACACTGAAGCTTTCTTT
>TRBV28|TRBJ2-4|TRBD2|.
CASRTSGSGNIQYF
TGTGCCAGCAGGACTAGCGGGAGCGGAAACATTCAGTACTTC
>TRBV18|TRBJ1-5|.|.
CASSPMDNNQPQHF
TGTGCCAGCTCACCCATGGACAACAATCAGCCCCAGCATTTT
>TRBV20-1|TRBJ1-2|.|.
CSAKDTYGYTF
TGCAGTGCTAAGGACACGTACGGCTACACCTTC
>TRBV20-1|TRBJ1-5|.|.
CSASKTLGGANQPQHF
TGCAGTGCTAGTAAGACTTTAGGGGGGGCCAATCAGCCCCAGCATTTT
>TRBV18|TRBJ2-7|TRBD1|.
CASSPRRDSNSYEQYF
TGTGCCAGCTCACCCCGCCGGGACAGTAACTCCTACGAGCAGTACTTC
>TRBV19|TRBJ1-4|TRBD1|many
CASSARDRNEKLFF
TGTGCCAGTAGTGCCCGGGACAGGAACGAAAAACTGTTTTTT
>TRBV27|TRBJ2-5|.|.
CASSFTGAQETQYF
TGTGCCAGCAGTTTTACGGGAGCCCAAGAGACCCAGTACTTC
>TRBV30|TRBJ2-7|.|.
CAWSEWRSSYEQYF
TGTGCCTGGAGTGAATGGCGGAGCTCCTACGAGCAGTACTTC
>TRBV6-2/TRBV6-3|TRBJ2-3|TRBD1|once
CASSQRTGGSTDTQYF
TGTGCCAGCAGTCAGCGGACAGGGGGAAGCACAGATACGCAGTATTTT
>TRBV6-4|TRBJ1-4|TRBD1|.
CATGDRDNEKLFF
TGTGCCACCGGGGACAGGGATAATGAAAAACTGTTTTTT
>TRBV7-2|TRBJ2-6|.|.
CASSFLLGAANVLTF
TGTGCCAGCAGCTTCCTCCTGGGGGCGGCCAACGTCCTGACTTTC
>TRBV15|TRBJ1-2|TRBD1|.
CATRRQGHNYGYTF
TGTGCCACCAGAAGACAGGGACACAACTATGGCTACACCTTC
>TRBV5-6|TRBJ2-1|.|.
CASSLDFRGSYNEQFF
TGTGCCAGCAGCCTCGATTTCCGGGGGTCCTACAATGAGCAGTTCTTC
>TRBV7-8|TRBJ2-1|TRBD1|.
CASSKTRDRGSWLGDDEQFF
TGTGCCAGCAGCAAAACCCGGGACAGGGGTTCTTGGTTGGGGGACGATGAGCAGTTCTTC
>TRBV18|TRBJ2-1|TRBD1|.
CASSPRSGQGWNEQFF
TGTGCCAGCTCACCGAGGTCAGGACAGGGGTGGAATGAGCAGTTCTTC